The present T cell receptor beta chain was sequenced within a study of CD8 T cells in Susac syndrome. Findings of the study overall: The study's TCR sequencing and HLA analysis drew on a certain number of individuals. That number was acknowledged as relatively small.

It was with random hexamers that roughly 0.5 to 1 ug RNA was reverse transcribed. TCRdb itself ran the immunoSEQ multiplex PCR reads through MiXCR, one entry per CDR3 protein. Of some 160,000 distinct CDR3 sequences listed, about 90% were seen once; the top ten hold under 0.085%. CDR1 is DFQATT and CDR2 is SNEGSKA in the germline V gene (reference sequence). The CDR3 loop spans 15 amino acids. Trimming removed 0 bases at V and 2 bases at J, with 11 bases between. CD8+ and CD4+ T cells from blood underwent TCR beta sequencing, which was carried out in a high-throughput format. The study used healthy donors as controls matched for age and sex. To note about this clonotype: Its antigen is unknown.

Material: CD4+ T cells from PBMCs. The chain recombines TRBV20-1 with TRBJ1-5; D gene unclear. This receptor was identified in a human donor in good health. The CDR3 nucleotides are TGCAGTGCTAGAGATTCGGGAGGCGGCAATCAGCCCCAGCATTTT. Protein sequence: CSARDSGGGNQPQHF.